This is a list of T cell receptor beta chains from one sample in a study of T-cell reconstitution after alpha-beta-depleted transplantation in children. TCRdb fed the PCR reads into MiXCR, producing one record per CDR3 protein. The table lists 600,000 to 700,000 distinct CDR3 sequences, roughly 17% of them singletons. This specimen was PBMCs from the stem cell graft donor, taken from the stem cell graft. All receptors derive from a human donor who donated a stem cell graft to a child with acute myeloid leukemia. Both conserved end residues are trimmed from each CDR3.

CDR3 length,J gene,V gene,CDR3 protein
12,TRBJ1-2,TRBV20-1,SARDPRAGGGYT
13,TRBJ1-5,TRBV28,ASSLGWQRNQPQH
12,TRBJ2-3,TRBV20-1,SAIRAGNGDTQY
13,TRBJ1-6,TRBV7-9,ASSFSGTEGSPLH
14,TRBJ1-1,TRBV20-1,SARDRRGQGWTEAF
12,TRBJ1-5,TRBV30,AWRGDHDNQPQH
11,TRBJ2-5,TRBV7-9,ASTLLNQETQY
16,TRBJ2-7,TRBV11-2,ASSLKVAGGGFSYEQY
12,TRBJ1-2,TRBV24-1,ATSDSSTGSGYT
10,TRBJ1-2,TRBV29-1,SVNTGNYGYT
16,TRBJ2-3,TRBV7-2,ASSVSPGLAPRLDTQY
13,TRBJ2-3,TRBV12-3/TRBV12-4,ASSPRGGDADTQY
13,TRBJ2-1,TRBV20-1,SARQGQFNYNEQF
15,TRBJ2-1,TRBV12-5,ASGLFLGGPDYNEQF
12,TRBJ2-7,TRBV25-1,ASSEWVDPYEQY
10,TRBJ2-1,TRBV6-5,ASRPNYNEQF
12,TRBJ2-7,TRBV7-2,ASSLTENPNEQY